This TCR beta chain was captured in a study of blood T cell repertoires in COVID-19. Study information: Nucleic acid was either cDNA or gDNA, and it came from T cells, B-cell-depleted T cells, or PBMCs.

Sequenced by immunoSEQ multiplex PCR; TCRdb stores in-frame clones only, minus some. The sample consists of hundreds of thousands of clones, 83% of them appearing once. Sequencing was done on a sample of peripheral blood. The clonotype comes from a woman in her forties or fifties who had recovered from COVID-19.

CDR3 protein: CSVGRGDGEQFF. The DNA for the CDR3 is TGCAGCGTTGGGCGGGGGGATGGTGAGCAGTTCTTC. V gene TRBV29-1 combines with J gene TRBJ2-1; 8 nucleotides line up with TRBD2. Germline CDR1 is SQVTM and CDR2 is ANQGSEA. Trimming at V came to 4 bases and at J to 9 bases, leaving 5 bases not matched to a gene. This CDR3 spans 12 amino acids.